Listed here are 24 T cell receptor beta chains from one sample, sequenced in a study of cytomegalovirus exposure and HLA in healthy donors. Primers included in the PCR were 60 Vbeta and 13 Jbeta primers. The protocol was immunoSEQ multiplex PCR, while the TCRdb copy is restricted to in-frame clones and leaves out a portion. This sample has 170,000 or so clones, with approximately 79% found just once. The sample consisted of PBMCs. Source of these receptors: a woman in her forties in good health and CMV-seronegative.

This clone was counted once. V gene TRBV27 combines with J gene TRBJ1-6; 7 bases match TRBD1. Trimming took 5 bases from V and 13 from J; bases not matched to a gene: 11. The germline V gene encodes CDR1 MNHEY and CDR2 SMNVEV (reference sequence). There are 14 residues in the CDR3. The CDR3 reads CASSIDRARQPLHF. In DNA form, the CDR3 reads TGTGCCAGCAGTATTGACAGGGCGCGTCAGCCCCTCCACTTT.

This clone was seen a handful of times. This sequence joins TRBV2 and TRBJ1-1; 9 bases map to TRBD1. J lost 4 bases, V lost 6 bases, and 9 bases had no gene match. Germline V lookup: CDR1 SNHLY, CDR2 FYNNEI. This CDR3 is 15 amino acids long. CDR3 sequence: CASRRRQGEITEAFF. For the CDR3, the DNA is TGTGCCAGCAGACGCCGACAGGGGGAAATCACTGAAGCTTTCTTT.

The gene calls are TRBV13 and TRBJ2-7, with TRBD1 matching 7 bases. Per the germline V gene, CDR1 is PRHDT and CDR2 is FYEKMQ (reference sequence). The CDR3 totals 14 residues. V dropped 5 bases and J dropped 2; count of bases not matched to a gene: 6. CDR3 in DNA: TGTGCCAGCAGCCCCGACAGGGAACCCTACGAGCAGTACTTC. Encoded protein: CASSPDREPYEQYF.

V usage is TRBV27 and J usage is TRBJ1-5, with D perhaps matching TRBD1 (5 bases). Germline V lookup: CDR1 MNHEY, CDR2 SMNVEV (reference sequence). The CDR3 totals 16 residues. V was trimmed by 5 bases and J by 3 bases, leaving 17 bases between them. The CDR3 sequence: CASSPRETDHNQPQHF. CDR3 nucleotide sequence: TGTGCCAGCAGTCCACGGGAGACAGACCACAATCAGCCCCAGCATTTT.

This clone showed up just a few times. The chain combines TRBV7-8 with TRBJ1-5; 8 bases line up with TRBD1. Germline values: CDR1 SGHVS, CDR2 FQNEAQ. The CDR3 is 16 residues long. The V and J ends lost 5 bases and 0 bases, in that order; junction bases with no gene match: 6. DNA of the CDR3: TGTGCCAGCAGCCCTCGGACAGGGAATAGCAATCAGCCCCAGCATTTT. Protein sequence: CASSPRTGNSNQPQHF.

V and J are TRBV12-5 and TRBJ1-1, with D maybe TRBD1 (5 bases). V lost 4 bases and J 4 bases, leaving 10 bases between the germline ends. This CDR3 spans 13 amino acids. The V gene's germline CDR1 is LGHNT and CDR2 FRNRAP. CDR3 sequence: CASGSRGSTEAFF. CDR3 sequence (DNA): TGTGCTAGTGGTTCTCGGGGGAGCACTGAAGCTTTCTTT.

V is TRBV6-6 and J is TRBJ1-5; 11 bases are shared with TRBD1. J lost 7 bases, V lost 6 bases, and 5 bases had no gene match. The CDR3 runs 14 residues. Per germline, CDR1 MNHNY and CDR2 SVGAGI (reference sequence). CDR3 protein: CASRGGQGVQPQHF. CDR3 bases: TGTGCCAGCAGGGGGGGACAGGGGGTCCAGCCCCAGCATTTT.

The chain has TRBV28 and TRBJ1-1; possible D gene TRBD1, 5 bases. The germline gives CDR1 MDHEN, CDR2 SYDVKM. This CDR3 contains 13 residues. V lost 8 bases, J lost 5 bases, and 15 bases lay in between. CDR3 sequence (DNA): TGTGCCAGCCAAACGGGGGTGCGGACTGAAGCTTTCTTT. Translating it yields CASQTGVRTEAFF.

The CDR3 DNA is TGTGCCACCGGACAGGGGGCGGCAGATACGCAGTATTTT. Translated, it gives CATGQGAADTQYF. The chain is built from TRBV27 and TRBJ2-3; TRBD1 agrees at 11 bases. This CDR3 has 13 residues. Germline trimming cut 10 bases from V and 4 bases from J; bases unmatched to any gene: 4. Germline V gene sequence: CDR1 MNHEY, CDR2 SMNVEV (reference sequence).

The rearrangement uses TRBV29-1 and TRBJ1-1; 7 positions agree with TRBD1. The CDR3 covers 11 residues. The junction had 0 bases not matched to a gene; V was cut back by 4 bases and J by 4 bases. Germline CDR1 and CDR2: SQVTM and ANQGSEA. The CDR3 region has the DNA TGCAGCGTTGGACAGGGCACTGAAGCTTTCTTT. It yields the protein CSVGQGTEAFF.

The chain carries TRBV5-1 and TRBJ2-3; D is unresolved. This CDR3 comprises 15 residues. Trimming took 4 bases from V and 0 from J, leaving 12 bases between them. Germline V CDR1 and CDR2: SGHRS, YFSETQ. CDR3 nucleotide sequence: TGCGCCAGCAGCCTGGTAGCACGAAGCACAGATACGCAGTATTTT. Translated, it gives CASSLVARSTDTQYF.

This clone has a handful of counts. This chain links TRBV5-1 with TRBJ1-4; a possible D gene is TRBD1 (5 bases). V lost 4 bases to trimming and J lost 13 bases, with 14 bases between them. CDR1 SGHRS and CDR2 YFSETQ come from the germline V gene. The CDR3 sequence is 12 residues long. The CDR3 nucleotides are TGCGCCAGCAGCCCGCAGGGTTTCGGACTGTTTTTT. Translated: CASSPQGFGLFF. The full variable domain, with the rest looked up from reference TRBV5-1 and TRBJ1-4, is KAGVTQTPRYLIKTRGQQVTLSCSPISGHRSVSWYQQTPGQGLQFLFEYFSETQRNKGNFPGRFSGRQFSNSRSEMNVSTLELGDSALYLCASSPQGFGLFFGSGTQLSVL.

The chain recombines TRBV6-5 with TRBJ2-1, with a weak D call TRBD1 (5 bases). CDR1 is MNHEY and CDR2 is SVGAGI in the germline V gene. The CDR3 contains 15 residues. Trimming shortened V by 2 bases and J by 6 bases, and 14 bases separated the two germline ends. The DNA for the CDR3 is TGTGCCAGCAGTTACGAGTTGCAGGGATCCAATGAGCAGTTCTTC. It codes for CASSYELQGSNEQFF.

The genes are TRBV19 and TRBJ1-5, with D possibly TRBD1 on 6 matching bases. This CDR3 is 14 amino acids long. Germline values: CDR1 LNHDA, CDR2 SQIVND (reference sequence). V lost 3 bases to trimming and J lost 7 bases, with 13 bases between them. This chain's CDR3 is CASSIRRGDQPQHF. CDR3 nucleotides: TGTGCCAGTAGTATCCGCAGGGGTGACCAGCCCCAGCATTTT.

The rearrangement uses TRBV21-1 and TRBJ2-3; the table's D call of TRBD2 was not tested on the DNA. TRBV21-1 is given as a pseudogene. The CDR3 totals 17 residues. CDR3 DNA sequence: TGTGCCAGCAGCGTGCGACTAGCGGTATATCAAGCAGATACGCAGTATTTT. This gives the protein CASSVRLAVYQADTQYF.

This chain connects TRBV6-5 to TRBJ1-2; perhaps TRBD1 as D (5 bases). Trimming cost V 7 bases and J 1 base, with 13 bases left between them. Germline values: CDR1 MNHEY, CDR2 SVGAGI. This CDR3 region has 14 residues. DNA for the CDR3: TGTGCCAGCACCAATCGGGGGATTAACTATGGCTACACCTTC. Translated, it gives CASTNRGINYGYTF.

CDR3 sequence reads: CASSLEASGRALDEQFF. In DNA, the CDR3 is TGCGCCAGCAGCTTGGAGGCTAGCGGGAGGGCCCTCGATGAGCAGTTCTTC. The chain carries TRBV5-1 and TRBJ2-1; TRBD2 aligns across 12 bases. CDR3 length: 17 residues. Looked up from germline, CDR1 is SGHRS and CDR2 is YFSETQ. V shed 0 bases, J shed 8 bases, and the junction held 9 bases outside the gene matches.

This clone was observed a few times. This chain connects TRBV27 to TRBJ2-2; 9 positions agree with TRBD1. Germline CDR1 and CDR2: MNHEY and SMNVEV (reference sequence). CDR3 size: 15 residues. Trimming cost V 4 bases and J 7 bases; bases outside gene matches: 7. The CDR3: CASSSWDRDIGELFF. The CDR3 nucleotides are TGTGCCAGCAGTTCCTGGGACAGGGACATCGGGGAGCTGTTTTTT.

With respect to this clone: Other DNA sequences in this specimen translate into the identical CDR3. The genes are TRBV19 and TRBJ2-4; 8 bases fit TRBD2. With 4 bases clipped from V and 7 bases from J, the junction kept 0 bases outside the gene matches. This CDR3 has 12 residues. CDR1 is LNHDA, CDR2 SQIVND, per germline (reference sequence). CDR3 amino acids: CASSTGGNIQYF. CDR3 sequence (DNA): TGTGCCAGTAGTACGGGGGGGAACATTCAGTACTTC.

Comment on this clone: A read error may account for a junction end that differs from germline. V and J are TRBV7-9 and TRBJ2-3; possibly TRBD2 for D (5 bases). CDR1 is SEHNR, CDR2 FQNEAQ, per germline (reference sequence). The CDR3 consists of 12 residues. The CDR3 DNA reads as TGTTCCAGCAGCTTAGGACTGCATACGCAGTATTTT. This translates into CSSSLGLHTQYF.

In its sample, this clone was seen once. The chain uses TRBV27 and TRBJ2-7; a possible D gene is TRBD2 (5 bases). V lost 8 bases to trimming and J lost 2 bases, with 16 bases between them. This CDR3 contains 14 residues. Germline V lookup: CDR1 MNHEY, CDR2 SMNVEV (reference sequence). The CDR3 protein is CASLTGGPPYEQYF. Here the CDR3 DNA reads TGTGCCAGCCTGACGGGCGGGCCCCCCTACGAGCAGTACTTC.

This clone was found a few times. The J gene is TRBJ1-2, the V gene TRBV7-9; 10 bases are shared with TRBD1. CDR1 and CDR2 from the germline V gene are SEHNR and FQNEAQ (reference sequence). Trimming at V came to 0 bases and at J to 6 bases, leaving 1 base not matched to a gene. The CDR3 is 14 amino acids. The CDR3 spells CASSLAGTGDGYTF. DNA for the CDR3: TGTGCCAGCAGCTTAGCGGGGACAGGGGATGGCTACACCTTC.

The chain couples TRBV7-9 to TRBJ1-5, with TRBD1 as a possible D gene (5 bases). CDR3 length: 14 amino acids. The V and J ends lost 5 bases and 8 bases respectively, with 16 bases between them. Germline V CDR1 and CDR2: SEHNR, FQNEAQ (reference sequence). CDR3 DNA sequence: TGTGCCAGCAGCACCGGGGGGACTCGGGAGCCCCAGCATTTT. Residues: CASSTGGTREPQHF.

J is TRBJ1-3 and V is TRBV2; the D gene is possibly TRBD1 (6 bases). Trimming shortened V by 4 bases and J by 3 bases, and 16 bases separated the two germline ends. Per the germline V gene, CDR1 is SNHLY and CDR2 is FYNNEI. The CDR3 covers 16 residues. CDR3 protein: CASSGVQGSFGNTIYF. The CDR3 nucleotides are TGTGCCAGCAGTGGCGTACAGGGAAGCTTTGGAAACACCATATATTTT.